This passage covers 18 T cell receptor beta chains from one sample sequenced in a study of T cell repertoires in cytomegalovirus infection. A single record per CDR3 protein comes from TCRdb applying MiXCR to the reads. The repertoire consists of 150,000 to 200,000 distinct CDR3 sequences, with roughly a fifth occurring once and the leading ten covering roughly 2.9%. The sequenced sample consisted of PBMCs. The receptors here all came from a human donor in good health (CMV status not recorded). Some clones in this sample may be carry-over from other donors' samples.

This sequence joins TRBV18 and TRBJ1-5; weak D call: TRBD1 (5 bases). This CDR3 has 14 amino acids. Looked up from germline, CDR1 is KGHSH and CDR2 is LQKENI. The V gene lost 3 bases and the J gene lost 7 bases, with 13 bases spanning the gap. CDR3 in DNA: TGTGCCAGCTCACCCCGGGACCCGAAGCAGCCCCAGCATTTT. This encodes CASSPRDPKQPQHF.

The sample holds many counts of this clonotype. J is TRBJ2-5 and V is TRBV28, with D possibly matching TRBD1 (5 bases). Per the germline V gene, CDR1 is MDHEN and CDR2 is SYDVKM. This CDR3 contains 14 residues. V was clipped by 4 bases and J by 1 base, with 10 bases between them. CDR3 in amino acids: CASSSFDSQETQYF. In DNA, the CDR3 is TGTGCCAGCAGTTCTTTTGACAGCCAAGAGACCCAGTACTTC.

The chain has TRBV6-2 or TRBV6-3 and TRBJ2-7, with 9 bases fitting TRBD2. Germline CDR1 and CDR2: MNHEY and SVGEGT. The CDR3 totals 13 residues. V lost 5 bases, J lost 7 bases, and 6 bases stayed unmatched. CDR3 coding DNA: TGTGCCAGCAGTCCAGGACTAGCGCGGGAGCAGTACTTC. As protein: CASSPGLAREQYF.

Only a few counts were recorded for this clonotype. V gene TRBV6-2 or TRBV6-3 combines with J gene TRBJ2-1, with 12 bases matching TRBD2. Looked up from germline, CDR1 is MNHEY and CDR2 is SVGEGT. V lost 5 bases, J lost 4 bases, and 6 bases stayed unmatched. This CDR3 region has 16 residues. CDR3 loop: CASSKTSGRAYNEQFF. The CDR3 DNA reads as TGTGCCAGCAGTAAGACTAGCGGGAGAGCTTACAATGAGCAGTTCTTC.

This clonotype came up many times. The chain carries TRBV7-3 and TRBJ2-1, with D uncertain. Trimming shortened V by 6 bases and J by 7 bases, and 19 bases separated the two germline ends. Germline V gene data show CDR1 as SGHTA and CDR2 as FQGTGA. The CDR3 loop spans 15 amino acids. In nucleotides, the CDR3 is TGTGCCAGCAGGCCGACGACTGGATCTCGAAATGAGCAGTTCTTC. As protein: CASRPTTGSRNEQFF. Filled out from reference TRBV7-3 and TRBJ2-1, the complete variable domain reads GAGVSQTPSNKVTEKGKYVELRCDPISGHTALYWYRQSLGQGPEFLIYFQGTGAADDSGLPNDRFFAVRPEGSVSTLKIQRTERGDSAVYLCASRPTTGSRNEQFFGPGTRLTVL.

The chain recombines TRBV6-2 or TRBV6-3 with TRBJ2-2; the match to TRBD1 covers 8 bases. The junction had 2 bases not matched to a gene; V was cut back by 4 bases and J by 1 base. Germline V lookup: CDR1 MNHEY, CDR2 SVGEGT. CDR3 length equals 15 residues. CDR3 sequence (DNA): TGTGCCAGCAGTTTCGACAGGGGGAACACCGGGGAGCTGTTTTTT. Translated, it gives CASSFDRGNTGELFF.

This clonotype was picked up a small number of times. The CDR3 is CSAVTGAHGYTF. The CDR3 region has the DNA TGCAGCGCTGTGACAGGGGCCCATGGCTACACCTTC. The rearrangement joins TRBV29-1 to TRBJ1-2; 8 bases are a match to TRBD1. CDR1 is SQVTM and CDR2 is ANQGSEA in the germline V gene. V gave up 7 bases and J gave up 6 bases; unmatched junction bases: 7. The CDR3 loop spans 12 amino acids.

The chain has TRBV2 and TRBJ1-2; D is uncertain. The CDR3 has 9 residues. The V end was cut by 4 bases, the J end by 9 bases, with 3 bases between. The germline CDR1 and CDR2 sequences are SNHLY and FYNNEI. The CDR3 here is CASSGRYTF. The CDR3 nucleotides are TGTGCCAGCAGTGGACGCTACACCTTC.

A few counts support this clonotype. The chain employs TRBV28 and TRBJ1-1; D gene uncertain. Germline loops: CDR1 MDHEN, CDR2 SYDVKM. The CDR3 length is 11 residues. CDR3 nucleotides: TGTGGCGCCCGGTCTTACACTGAAGCTTTCTTT. This sequence encodes CGARSYTEAFF.

CDR3 bases: TGCAGTGCTAGACCCGCCGGGCAATCTGGGGCCAACGTCCTGACTTTC. The encoded protein is CSARPAGQSGANVLTF. The V gene is TRBV20-1, the J gene TRBJ2-6; D not certain. The CDR3 consists of 16 residues. Germline-derived CDR1 and CDR2 are DFQATT and SNEGSKA (reference sequence). V was clipped by 2 bases and J by 1 base, with 12 bases between them.

This clonotype was observed many times. The chain is built from TRBV7-9 and TRBJ2-1; TRBD2 agrees at 9 bases. Germline V CDR1 and CDR2: SEHNR, FQNEAQ (reference sequence). V shed 10 bases, J shed 7 bases, and the junction held 8 bases outside the gene matches. This CDR3 contains 13 residues. The CDR3 loop is CANAAGGPNEQFF. The DNA for the CDR3 is TGTGCCAACGCGGCGGGAGGGCCGAATGAGCAGTTCTTC.

This clonotype showed up many times. The J gene is TRBJ1-5, the V gene TRBV5-4; D unresolved. The CDR3 consists of 17 residues. Looked up from germline, CDR1 is SGHNT and CDR2 is YYREEE (reference sequence). V lost 4 bases and J 0 bases, leaving 17 bases between the germline ends. CDR3 DNA: TGTGCCAGCAGCCTCCAAGTAGGGCCCTATAGCAATCAGCCCCAGCATTTT. It is translated as CASSLQVGPYSNQPQHF.

V gene TRBV6-6 combines with J gene TRBJ1-1; D is uncertain. Germline V gives CDR1 MNHNY, CDR2 SVGAGI (reference sequence). The V and J ends lost 10 bases and 0 bases respectively, with 21 bases between them. CDR3 size: 16 residues. The CDR3 region is CATMGNPALLNTEAFF. The DNA for the CDR3 is TGTGCCACGATGGGGAATCCAGCGCTCCTGAACACTGAAGCTTTCTTT.

This clonotype was recorded at least ten times. The chain carries TRBV7-2 and TRBJ2-7; 7 positions agree with TRBD1. Germline V gives CDR1 SGHTA, CDR2 FQGNSA. V lost 5 bases and J lost 5; bases outside the gene matches: 6. CDR3 size: 13 residues. The CDR3 here is CASSRADRDEQYF. The CDR3 DNA sequence: TGTGCCAGCAGCCGAGCTGACAGGGACGAGCAGTACTTC.

This clonotype was picked up a small number of times. The chain combines TRBV20-1 with TRBJ2-7; 7 bases match TRBD1. The CDR3 extends over 13 amino acids. Per the germline V gene, CDR1 is DFQATT and CDR2 is SNEGSKA (reference sequence). The J segment lost 6 bases and the V segment lost 6 bases, leaving 11 bases of the junction unmatched. The CDR3 here is CSATGTAKSEQYF. The CDR3 nucleotides read TGCAGTGCAACCGGGACAGCAAAGTCCGAGCAGTACTTC.

The V and J genes are TRBV6-2 or TRBV6-3 and TRBJ2-7; 8 bases fit TRBD1. Per germline, CDR1 MNHEY and CDR2 SVGEGT. After removal of 4 bases from V and 3 bases from J, the junction contained 5 bases not matched to a gene. The CDR3 totals 14 residues. CDR3 region: CASSSRDRNYEQYF. In DNA form, the CDR3 reads TGTGCCAGCAGTTCCCGGGACAGGAACTACGAGCAGTACTTC.

This clonotype was counted at least ten times. CDR3 loop: CASSSSKQGAWSTEAFF. The CDR3, as DNA: TGTGCCAGCAGCTCTAGTAAGCAGGGGGCGTGGAGCACTGAAGCTTTCTTT. The chain combines TRBV7-2 with TRBJ1-1; 8 bases align to TRBD1. Trimming removed 4 bases from V and 4 bases from J; junction bases left unmatched: 14. This CDR3 region has 17 residues. CDR1 and CDR2 from the germline V gene are SGHTA and FQGNSA.

This clonotype was seen a handful of times. The genes are TRBV6-6 and TRBJ1-1; TRBD1 agrees at 11 bases. Germline loops: CDR1 MNHNY, CDR2 SVGAGI (reference sequence). V was clipped by 2 bases and J by 5 bases; unmatched bases: 4. The CDR3 has 15 amino acids. Here the CDR3 reads CASSYVGQGATEAFF. As DNA, the CDR3 is TGTGCCAGCAGTTACGTTGGACAGGGGGCAACTGAAGCTTTCTTT.